The 29 T cell receptor beta chains in this list originate from one sample, sequenced in a study of CD8 T cells in Susac syndrome. Roughly 0.5 to 1 ug RNA was reverse transcribed with random hexamers. TCRdb passed the immunoSEQ multiplex PCR reads through MiXCR, listing each CDR3 protein once. The repertoire holds more than 200,000 distinct CDR3 sequences, approximately 94% seen once, with around 0.15% in the top ten. The specimen was CD4+ T cells from PBMCs. The receptors stem from a human donor with Susac syndrome.

The chain combines TRBV12-3 or TRBV12-4 with TRBJ1-1, with D tentatively TRBD1 (5 bases). V was pared by 6 bases and J by 7 bases, with 12 bases between. The CDR3 totals 12 residues. The CDR3 loop is CASSRGGIEAFF. The CDR3 DNA reads as TGTGCCAGCAGCCGGGGCGGCATTGAAGCTTTCTTT.

The V gene is TRBV12-3 or TRBV12-4, the J gene TRBJ1-2; D is ambiguous. The V gene lost 5 bases and the J gene lost 0 bases, with 10 bases spanning the gap. The length of the CDR3 is 14 residues. The CDR3 here is CASSPGDSNYGYTF. The DNA of the CDR3 is TGTGCCAGCAGTCCAGGTGATTCTAACTATGGCTACACCTTC.

This clonotype was observed once. The genes are TRBV5-1 and TRBJ2-7, with 13 nucleotides matching TRBD2. This CDR3 is 16 amino acids long. V lost 0 bases to trimming and J lost 2 bases; unmatched junction nucleotides: 2. Germline CDR1 and CDR2: SGHRS and YFSETQ. CDR3 region: CASSLGTSGGTYEQYF. The CDR3, as DNA: TGCGCCAGCAGCTTGGGGACTAGCGGGGGTACCTACGAGCAGTACTTC.

This chain links TRBV9 with TRBJ2-2; D is uncertain. Trimming took 0 bases from V and 5 from J, leaving 8 bases between them. CDR3 length equals 14 residues. Germline V gene sequence: CDR1 SGDLS, CDR2 YYNGEE. The DNA of the CDR3 is TGTGCCAGCAGCGTAGTGGGTGTAACCGGGGAGCTGTTTTTT. Protein product: CASSVVGVTGELFF.

This chain uses TRBV20-1 with TRBJ1-5; 8 positions agree with TRBD1. Per germline, CDR1 DFQATT and CDR2 SNEGSKA (reference sequence). V dropped 5 bases and J dropped 6; count of bases not matched to a gene: 15. This CDR3 is built from 16 residues. The chain's CDR3 is CSASDRDSLVAQPQHF. CDR3 sequence (DNA): TGCAGTGCTTCGGACAGGGACTCCCTTGTTGCTCAGCCCCAGCATTTT.

This sequence joins TRBV19 and TRBJ2-3, with a weak D call TRBD1 (5 bases). There are 15 residues in the CDR3. Germline loops: CDR1 LNHDA, CDR2 SQIVND (reference sequence). The V gene lost 6 bases and the J gene lost 6 bases, with 19 bases spanning the gap. The DNA of the CDR3 is TGTGCCAGTAGCTTACCCACAGGTTTTGCGGATACGCAGTATTTT. Protein sequence: CASSLPTGFADTQYF.

J is TRBJ1-2 and V is TRBV5-1, with a tentative D call TRBD1 (5 bases). The CDR3 has 20 residues. The germline CDR1 and CDR2 sequences are SGHRS and YFSETQ. V lost 5 bases to trimming and J lost 1 base, with 30 bases between them. The CDR3 DNA reads as TGCGCCAGCAGGGCCCTAGAACCGGGACGGGACTTGCCGGGTAACTATGGCTACACCTTC. This encodes CASRALEPGRDLPGNYGYTF.

The genes are TRBV12-3 or TRBV12-4 and TRBJ1-1, with TRBD1 matching 7 bases. The CDR3 loop spans 14 amino acids. V dropped 6 bases and J dropped 0; count of bases not matched to a gene: 4. The CDR3 spells CASRQGTVNTEAFF. The CDR3 nucleotides are TGTGCCAGCAGACAAGGGACAGTGAACACTGAAGCTTTCTTT.

This clonotype was counted once. The chain carries TRBV12-5 and TRBJ2-5, with 11 nucleotides matching TRBD2. Trimming at V came to 5 bases and at J to 5 bases, leaving 10 bases not matched to a gene. The CDR3 has 16 amino acids. CDR1 LGHNT and CDR2 FRNRAP come from the germline V gene. The CDR3 DNA sequence: TGTGCTAGTGGTCAAGATAGACTAGCGGGGAGCGAGACCCAGTACTTC. Its protein product is CASGQDRLAGSETQYF. Filled out from reference TRBV12-5 and TRBJ2-5, the complete variable domain reads DARVTQTPRHKVTEMGQEVTMRCQPILGHNTVFWYRQTMMQGLELLAYFRNRAPLDDSGMPKDRFSAEMPDATLATLKIQPSEPRDSAVYFCASGQDRLAGSETQYFGPGTRLLVL.

With respect to this clonotype: The final CDR3 position lacks the conserved phenylalanine or tryptophan, pointing to a likely read error. J is TRBJ2-1 and V is TRBV9; tentatively, D is TRBD2 (6 bases). CDR3 length: 18 residues. Trimming shortened V by 0 bases and J by 4 bases, and 20 bases separated the two germline ends. The germline CDR1 and CDR2 sequences are SGDLS and YYNGEE. The CDR3 nucleotides read TGTGCCAGCAGCGTAGAATTGCGGGACCACCACCTATACAATGAGCAGTTCTTG. This gives the protein CASSVELRDHHLYNEQFL.

The J gene is TRBJ2-4, the V gene TRBV3-1; D unresolved. The germline V and J ends were trimmed by 0 bases and 6 bases, with 12 bases remaining between them. The CDR3 runs 15 residues. Germline assignment: CDR1 LGHDT and CDR2 YNNKEL (reference sequence). CDR3: CASSQDWARANIQYF. The CDR3 region has the DNA TGTGCCAGCAGCCAAGATTGGGCTCGGGCAAACATTCAGTACTTC. Drawing the rest from reference TRBV3-1 and TRBJ2-4, the complete variable domain is DTAVSQTPKYLVTQMGNDKSIKCEQNLGHDTMYWYKQDSKKFLKIMFSYNNKELIINETVPNRFSPKSPDKAHLNLHINSLELGDSAVYFCASSQDWARANIQYFGAGTRLSVL.

The chain carries TRBV27 and TRBJ2-2, with a weak D call TRBD1 (6 bases). Germline CDR1 is MNHEY and CDR2 is SMNVEV (reference sequence). V shed 6 bases and J shed 4 bases, with 18 bases lying between them. The CDR3 is made up of 16 amino acids. The chain's CDR3 is CASSFVQGFLTGELFF. The CDR3 DNA reads TGTGCCAGCAGCTTCGTACAGGGCTTTCTCACCGGGGAGCTGTTTTTT.

In DNA form, the CDR3 reads TGTGCCTGGACCCTTGGGGGGGAAGGAAACACCATATATTTT. Translating it yields CAWTLGGEGNTIYF. This chain connects TRBV30 to TRBJ1-3, with a tentative D call TRBD1 (5 bases). V lost 4 bases and J 4 bases, leaving 14 bases between the germline ends. CDR1 GTSNPN and CDR2 SVGIG come from the germline V gene (reference sequence). The CDR3 runs to 14 residues.

V gene TRBV30 combines with J gene TRBJ1-5; D not resolved. Trimming shortened V by 0 bases and J by 11 bases, and 8 bases separated the two germline ends. The CDR3 totals 11 residues. CDR1 GTSNPN and CDR2 SVGIG come from the germline V gene (reference sequence). This CDR3 reads CAWSVGPSQHF. In DNA form, the CDR3 reads TGTGCCTGGAGTGTCGGTCCGTCCCAGCATTTT.

The J gene is TRBJ2-1, the V gene TRBV3-1, with D possibly TRBD1 on 6 matching bases. Per the germline V gene, CDR1 is LGHDT and CDR2 is YNNKEL (reference sequence). With 3 bases removed from V and 10 bases from J, the gap between germline ends came to 13 bases. CDR3 length equals 13 residues. The CDR3 DNA reads as TGTGCCAGCAGCCATGAACAGGGCTTGGAGCAGTTCTTC. Translated: CASSHEQGLEQFF.

The rearrangement joins TRBV29-1 to TRBJ2-2; 9 nucleotides match TRBD1. Germline V lookup: CDR1 SQVTM, CDR2 ANQGSEA. The CDR3 spans 13 residues. Trimming cost V 7 bases and J 6 bases; bases outside gene matches: 6. CDR3 in DNA: TGCAGCGCGGAACAGGGGGCGGCCGGGGAGCTGTTTTTT. Its translation is CSAEQGAAGELFF.

This rearrangement joins TRBV5-1 to TRBJ2-3, with D perhaps TRBD1 (5 bases). Germline V gene sequence: CDR1 SGHRS, CDR2 YFSETQ. There are 16 residues in the CDR3. Trimming shortened V by 5 bases and J by 2 bases, and 18 bases separated the two germline ends. CDR3 loop: CASREDRQPSTDTQYF. The DNA for the CDR3 is TGCGCCAGCAGGGAAGATCGACAGCCGTCCACAGATACGCAGTATTTT.

The chain has TRBV11-2 and TRBJ2-1; TRBD2 matches 8 bases. The CDR3 has 14 amino acids. After removal of 4 bases from V and 6 bases from J, the junction contained 5 bases not matched to a gene. Germline CDR1 and CDR2: SGHAT and FQNNGV. The CDR3 is CASSSAGASNEQFF. As DNA, the CDR3 is TGTGCCAGCAGCTCAGCGGGGGCCTCCAATGAGCAGTTCTTC. Complete variable domain (other parts from reference TRBV11-2 and TRBJ2-1): EAGVAQSPRYKIIEKRQSVAFWCNPISGHATLYWYQQILGQGPKLLIQFQNNGVVDDSQLPKDRFSAERLKGVDSTLKIQPAKLEDSAVYLCASSSAGASNEQFFGPGTRLTVL.

The CDR3 here is CSVKFGRDGEQYF. Written as DNA, the CDR3 is TGCAGCGTTAAGTTTGGGAGGGACGGCGAGCAGTACTTC. The chain carries TRBV29-1 and TRBJ2-7; TRBD2 aligns across 7 bases. This CDR3 contains 13 residues. The V segment lost 5 bases and the J segment 6 bases; nucleotides outside the gene matches: 10. The germline V gene has CDR1 SQVTM and CDR2 ANQGSEA.

The CDR3 bases are TGTGCCAGCAGTTTTGGGACAGGTGATGAGCAGTTCTTC. Its translation: CASSFGTGDEQFF. The chain recombines TRBV28 with TRBJ2-1; 8 bases are a match to TRBD1. The V gene end was trimmed by 3 bases and the J gene end by 8 bases; junction bases not matched to a gene: 3. The CDR3 covers 13 residues. Germline V gene lookup returns CDR1 MDHEN and CDR2 SYDVKM.

This chain uses TRBV5-5 with TRBJ1-1; the D gene is possibly TRBD1 (6 bases). Germline V gives CDR1 SGHKS, CDR2 YYEKEE (reference sequence). This CDR3 has 13 residues. The V and J ends lost 7 bases and 8 bases respectively, with 18 bases between them. In DNA form, the CDR3 reads TGTGCCAGCTCACTCGGGGGGGCAGACGAAGCTTTCTTT. Protein sequence: CASSLGGADEAFF.

The chain recombines TRBV20-1 with TRBJ1-5; 9 positions match TRBD1. The trim removed 7 bases at V and 5 bases at J, leaving 6 bases unmatched. Per germline, CDR1 DFQATT and CDR2 SNEGSKA (reference sequence). This CDR3 spans 13 amino acids. The CDR3 spells CSGGGDRDQPQHF. The CDR3 coding sequence is TGCAGTGGAGGAGGGGACAGGGATCAGCCCCAGCATTTT.

The rearrangement links TRBV19 to TRBJ1-1; 8 nucleotides agree with TRBD1. Germline CDR1 reads LNHDA; CDR2 reads SQIVND (reference sequence). Trimming cost V 3 bases and J 0 bases; bases outside gene matches: 9. The CDR3 totals 17 residues. The CDR3: CASSIRGTGGMNTEAFF. DNA for the CDR3: TGTGCCAGTAGTATTAGGGGGACAGGCGGCATGAACACTGAAGCTTTCTTT.

V and J are TRBV18 and TRBJ1-1, with 8 positions matching TRBD1. The V gene end was trimmed by 5 bases and the J gene end by 11 bases; junction bases not matched to a gene: 4. CDR3 length: 11 residues. Germline lookup yields CDR1 KGHSH and CDR2 LQKENI. The chain's CDR3 is CASSNDRGAFF. DNA of the CDR3: TGTGCCAGCTCAAATGACAGGGGCGCTTTCTTT.

This clonotype was detected only a few times. The gene calls are TRBV7-9 and TRBJ1-4; D is unclear. The germline V and J ends were trimmed by 5 bases and 8 bases, with 12 bases remaining between them. Germline V gene sequence: CDR1 SEHNR, CDR2 FQNEAQ (reference sequence). The CDR3 totals 13 residues. In DNA form, the CDR3 reads TGTGCCAGCAGCGCGGACGTCGGAGAAAAACTGTTTTTT. It is translated as CASSADVGEKLFF.

V gene TRBV9 combines with J gene TRBJ2-7; D is perhaps TRBD1 (5 bases). The V gene lost 3 bases and the J gene lost 5 bases, with 15 bases spanning the gap. Germline CDR1 SGDLS, CDR2 YYNGEE. This CDR3 is 14 amino acids long. The CDR3 loop reads CASSAAQGGDEQYF. In nucleotides, the CDR3 is TGTGCCAGCAGCGCTGCGCAGGGTGGGGACGAGCAGTACTTC.

This chain connects TRBV6-6 to TRBJ2-1; perhaps D is TRBD1 or TRBD2 (5 bases each). Germline CDR1 MNHNY, CDR2 SVGAGI (reference sequence). Trimming removed 2 bases from V and 14 bases from J, with 13 bases in between. CDR3 length: 12 residues. The CDR3 DNA sequence: TGTGCCAGCAGTTACAATGAGGGGATAGAGTTCTTC. Translated: CASSYNEGIEFF.

This chain joins TRBV7-2 and TRBJ1-1; tentatively, D is TRBD1 (6 bases). Trimming removed 1 base from V and 3 bases from J, with 15 bases in between. Germline V CDR1 and CDR2: SGHTA, FQGNSA. The CDR3 is 16 residues long. The CDR3 loop reads CASSLVVRGRDTEAFF. The CDR3 DNA sequence: TGTGCCAGCAGCTTAGTCGTACGGGGGCGGGACACTGAAGCTTTCTTT.

J is TRBJ1-1 and V is TRBV3-1; maybe TRBD1 (5 bases). Trimming took off 2 bases at V and 4 bases at J, with 11 bases between the two ends. Germline V gene data show CDR1 as LGHDT and CDR2 as YNNKEL (reference sequence). The CDR3 totals 14 residues. In nucleotides, the CDR3 is TGTGCCAGCAGCCAAACCAGGGAGGTCACTGAAGCTTTCTTT. This translates into CASSQTREVTEAFF. Combining the CDR3 with reference TRBV3-1 and TRBJ1-1 gives the whole variable domain DTAVSQTPKYLVTQMGNDKSIKCEQNLGHDTMYWYKQDSKKFLKIMFSYNNKELIINETVPNRFSPKSPDKAHLNLHINSLELGDSAVYFCASSQTREVTEAFFGQGTRLTVV.